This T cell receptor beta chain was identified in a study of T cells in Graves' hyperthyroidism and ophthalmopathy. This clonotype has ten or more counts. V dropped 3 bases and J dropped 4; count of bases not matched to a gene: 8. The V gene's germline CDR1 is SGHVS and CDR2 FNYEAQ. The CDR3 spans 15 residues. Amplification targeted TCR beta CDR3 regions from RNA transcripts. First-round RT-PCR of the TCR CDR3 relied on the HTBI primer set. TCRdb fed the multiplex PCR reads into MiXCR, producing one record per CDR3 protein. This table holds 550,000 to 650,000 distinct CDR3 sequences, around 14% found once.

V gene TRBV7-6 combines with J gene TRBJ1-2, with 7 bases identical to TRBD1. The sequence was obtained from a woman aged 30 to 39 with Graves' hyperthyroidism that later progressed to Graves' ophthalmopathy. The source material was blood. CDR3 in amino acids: CASSLGTDHLYGYTF. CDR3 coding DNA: TGTGCCAGCAGCTTGGGGACAGATCACCTCTATGGCTACACCTTC.